The clone carrying this T cell receptor beta chain was counted ten times or more. Its antigen is still unknown. Germline lookup yields CDR1 KGHDR and CDR2 SFDVKD. The V gene end was trimmed by 6 bases and the J gene end by 4 bases; junction bases not matched to a gene: 7. The CDR3 runs 14 residues. This sample stems from a study of T cells in Graves' hyperthyroidism and ophthalmopathy. Study results and limitations: In validation, the model predicted ophthalmopathy. These predictions came a median roughly six months before onset. Ophthalmopathy and stable hyperthyroidism were separated by a 13 V-J model. Also found in blood were most expanded thyroid clonotypes above 0.001.

From RNA transcripts, TCR beta CDR3 regions were amplified. The TCR CDR3 was amplified in a first-round RT-PCR using the HTBI primer set. From the multiplex PCR reads, TCRdb called clonotypes with MiXCR, one entry per CDR3 protein. The data show roughly 260,000 distinct CDR3 sequences, approximately 14% seen once. This chain joins TRBV24-1 and TRBJ2-7; TRBD2 agrees at 8 bases. This clonotype originated in a middle-aged woman with Graves' hyperthyroidism that later progressed to Graves' ophthalmopathy. The sequenced sample was blood. This CDR3 reads CATSQSGSIYEQYF. In nucleotides, the CDR3 is TGTGCCACCAGTCAGAGCGGGAGTATTTACGAGCAGTACTTC.